This record concerns one T cell receptor (beta chain) sequence. The antigen it binds to is not known. Base qualities are not recorded, but no much larger clone differs from it by a single base. Other nucleotide sequences in the sample specify the same CDR3. TCRbeta CDR3 regions were amplified from genomic DNA using the immunoSEQ Assay, a bias-controlled multiplex PCR. The authors processed their data as follows. Nucleated cell counts per sample were estimated from amplification of reference gene primers within the assay. To quantify the absolute abundance of each unique TCRbeta CDR3 rearrangement, sequence reads were collapsed and filtered. For each sample, productive Simpson clonality was calculated as the square root of Simpson's diversity index across productive rearrangements. The immuneACCESS repertoire file appears here via TCRdb, limited to in-frame rearrangements. These files lack a portion of the clones; in checked studies, under half of the deficit traces to unresolved V genes, and the cause of the others is not known. The V and J calls and the clone size are those of that table, but D and trimming were determined from the DNA. Within this sample are some 350,000 clones, with around 87% of them counted one time only. The top ten constitute less than 3.5% of the sample.

From its cysteine to its phenylalanine, the CDR3 spans 15 amino acids. Only the CDR3 region is kept as DNA, spanning 45 bases read in frame from base 1. CDR1 SNHLY and CDR2 FYNNEI were looked up in the germline V gene. V is cut back by 3 bases and J by 2 bases, with 1 base in the junction unmatched. This specimen comes from a study of blood T cell repertoires in COVID-19 (dated by TCRdb to 2020 to 2022). For context, the study as a whole: The collaborator samples originated in the United States, Italy and Spain and spanned the acute and convalescent phases of COVID-19. The material from the prospective study consisted of cDNA or gDNA derived from T cells, B-cell-depleted T cells, or PBMCs. Subjects who had been exposed to COVID-19, were actively infected with it, or had recovered from it provided the deeply sampled blood TCRbeta repertoires that made up the dataset. The repertoires were released in a freely available public database intended as a resource for research on the immune response to SARS-CoV-2. The samples were drawn from the first 160 participants of the ongoing ImmuneRACE study and from some 1,300 subjects provided by 6 global collaborators. Sample metadata almost always included a de-identified subject ID, COVID-19 status, age in years and sex. HLA class I and class II types, where available, came from metadata supplied by the sample provider rather than from assay-based typing. What the study reported, not specific to this receptor: The amount of clinical and demographic metadata varied by source and participant and was provided uncurated.

Collaborating institutions collected whole blood in K2EDTA tubes following their own protocols. Collaborator samples were shipped for TCRbeta analysis as frozen whole blood, isolated PBMCs, or DNA extracted from either sample type. The sequence derives from a human donor in a cohort sampled during active COVID-19. The sample taken for sequencing was peripheral blood. Recombination linked TRBV2 to TRBJ2-7, with 13 middle bases fitting TRBD2. The DNA is as follows: TGTGCCAGCAGTGACGGACTAGCGGGGGCCTACGAGCAGTACTTC. Translated, it reads CASSDGLAGAYEQYF.